This T cell receptor beta chain was identified in a study of CD8+CD57+ T cells in acquired aplastic anemia. The overall study: Yields of DNA that came from sorted CD4+ and CD8+ cells averaged roughly 3.2 ug.

Findings and caveats of the study: With respect to CD8+ Simpson's diversity, patients and controls did not differ significantly. About 30 CD8+ CDR3 sequences occurred in both the patients and the controls.

The CDR3 sequence is 16 residues long. CDR1 MNHEY and CDR2 SVGAGI come from the germline V gene. Trimming shortened V by 6 bases and J by 8 bases, and 25 bases separated the two germline ends. Genomic DNA served as template for TCR beta VDJ and CDR3 profiling. TCRdb re-called the reads through MiXCR, storing one row per CDR3 protein. In the table there are 150,000 to 200,000 distinct CDR3 sequences, 55% to 70% of which are singletons. On this clonotype: What it binds is not known.

The origin of this receptor is a human donor in good health. V and J are TRBV6-5 and TRBJ1-2, with D maybe TRBD1 (6 bases). Source material: sorted CD4+, CD8+, or CD8+CD57+ T cells (not recorded which) from PBMCs. The CDR3 nucleotides read TGTGCCAGCAGGTCCTCTGTGGTTCAGGGGACTCGGGGCTACACCTTC. Protein product: CASRSSVVQGTRGYTF.